Sequencing of this T cell receptor beta chain was carried out in a study of vaccination and CD4 T cells after COVID-19. The treatment here: roughly ten-day PBMC culture with coronavirus spike peptide pools or control peptides (ViraFEST assay). In the case of this clonotype: What it binds is not known.

The CDR3 is 14 amino acids. V lost 4 bases and J lost 5, with 17 bases in between. Germline V gene lookup returns CDR1 DFQATT and CDR2 SNEGSKA (reference sequence). Study findings and constraints: In convalescent patients, 304 of 307 vaccine-specific clones were mono-reactive for SARS-CoV-2 spike.

The Oncomine TCR Beta short-read assay sequenced DNA from cultured CD4+ T cells. Using its own MiXCR run on the PCR reads, TCRdb lists one record per CDR3 protein. The table lists about 20,000 distinct CDR3 sequences, about 80% of them singletons. Sequencing was performed on CD4+ T cells from blood, cultured in vitro, taken after SARS-CoV-2 vaccination. The gene calls are TRBV20-1 and TRBJ2-5; unclear D gene. This clonotype was sampled from a human donor who received a COVID-19 vaccine. CDR3 protein: CSAIGRPSGETQYF. In nucleotides, the CDR3 is TGCAGTGCTATCGGCAGGCCATCCGGGGAGACCCAGTACTTC.